These 25 T cell receptor beta chains were sequenced from one sample in a study of PD-L1 blockade in urothelial cancer. Profiling relied on immunoSEQ multiplex PCR, and the TCRdb table lists in-frame clones only, not all of them. The data contain 100,000 to 150,000 clones, roughly 82% of them singletons. Time point described: peripheral blood 6 weeks after treatment start. The specimen comprised PBMCs, sampled around atezolizumab (anti-PD-L1) treatment. All receptors derive from a man in his fifties or sixties with urothelial cancer.

This chain uses TRBV7-9 with TRBJ2-1, with 10 bases fitting TRBD2. The CDR3 spans 16 residues. The germline CDR1 and CDR2 sequences are SEHNR and FQNEAQ (reference sequence). J was trimmed by 6 bases and V by 3 bases; bases with no gene match: 8. CDR3 DNA sequence: TGTGCCAGCAGCTTTCCTCAGGGACTAGCGCGCAATGAGCAGTTCTTC. This codes for CASSFPQGLARNEQFF.

V and J are TRBV29-1 and TRBJ2-1, with 10 bases fitting TRBD2. Germline V gene data show CDR1 as SQVTM and CDR2 as ANQGSEA. This CDR3 has 14 amino acids. Trimming removed 3 bases from V and 5 bases from J; junction bases left unmatched: 4. CDR3 sequence (DNA): TGCAGCGTTGATAAACTAGCGGGACACAATGAGCAGTTCTTC. Amino acid sequence: CSVDKLAGHNEQFF.

The chain joins TRBV11-2 to TRBJ2-3; 10 nucleotides align to TRBD2. The germline gives CDR1 SGHAT, CDR2 FQNNGV. J was trimmed by 4 bases and V by 4 bases; bases with no gene match: 8. This CDR3 is built from 16 residues. CDR3 loop: CASSWVLAGDSDTQYF. Written as DNA, the CDR3 is TGTGCCAGCAGCTGGGTGCTAGCGGGAGATTCAGATACGCAGTATTTT.

V is TRBV28 and J is TRBJ2-1; tentatively, D is TRBD2 (5 bases). Looked up from germline, CDR1 is MDHEN and CDR2 is SYDVKM. The CDR3 is made up of 13 amino acids. The ends were cut back, 2 bases at V and 13 bases at J, with 15 bases in the middle. CDR3 sequence: CASSLSLGARQFF. CDR3 coding DNA: TGTGCCAGCAGTTTAAGTTTGGGAGCCCGCCAGTTCTTC.

V and J are TRBV18 and TRBJ2-1; TRBD1 is a possible D gene (7 bases). The CDR3 covers 16 residues. Germline V gives CDR1 KGHSH, CDR2 LQKENI. Trimming removed 2 bases at V and 8 bases at J, with 19 bases between. The CDR3 sequence: CASSPLEGAHWDEQFF. The CDR3 DNA is TGTGCCAGCTCACCATTGGAGGGGGCGCACTGGGATGAGCAGTTCTTC.

The chain employs TRBV19 and TRBJ2-5; the D gene is possibly TRBD1 (6 bases). Germline CDR1 is LNHDA and CDR2 is SQIVND (reference sequence). The CDR3 spans 15 residues. V was clipped by 4 bases and J by 4 bases, with 16 bases between them. The CDR3 coding sequence is TGTGCCAGTAGTAGAGCCCTCACAGGGAGAGAGACCCAGTACTTC. It specifies CASSRALTGRETQYF.

Here the CDR3 reads CASRRDSNQPQHF. The CDR3 DNA is TGTGCCAGCAGGCGGGACAGCAATCAGCCCCAGCATTTT. The J gene is TRBJ1-5, the V gene TRBV2; TRBD1 might be the D (5 bases). The V gene lost 6 bases and the J gene lost 1 base, with 7 bases spanning the gap. From germline, CDR1 is SNHLY and CDR2 FYNNEI. This CDR3 is 13 amino acids long.

The chain couples TRBV11-2 to TRBJ2-3; maybe TRBD2 (5 bases). The ends were cut back, 3 bases at V and 0 bases at J, with 7 bases in the middle. CDR3 size: 14 residues. CDR1 SGHAT and CDR2 FQNNGV come from the germline V gene. CDR3 nucleotides: TGTGCCAGCAGCTTCCGAGGGAGCACAGATACGCAGTATTTT. Its protein is CASSFRGSTDTQYF. Full variable domain (missing parts from reference TRBV11-2 and TRBJ2-3): EAGVAQSPRYKIIEKRQSVAFWCNPISGHATLYWYQQILGQGPKLLIQFQNNGVVDDSQLPKDRFSAERLKGVDSTLKIQPAKLEDSAVYLCASSFRGSTDTQYFGPGTRLTVL.

The rearrangement links TRBV30 to TRBJ1-6; D not resolved. CDR3 size: 15 residues. Germline CDR1 GTSNPN, CDR2 SVGIG (reference sequence). V dropped 0 bases and J dropped 9 bases, with 15 bases sitting between them. This CDR3 reads CAWSVREGRSSPLHF. The CDR3 DNA follows: TGTGCCTGGAGTGTACGGGAGGGTAGGAGTTCACCCCTCCACTTT. The whole variable domain, remainder taken from reference TRBV30 and TRBJ1-6, is SQTIHQWPATLVQPVGSPLSLECTVEGTSNPNLYWYRQAAGRGLQLLFYSVGIGQISSEVPQNLSASRPQDRQFILSSKKLLLSDSGFYLCAWSVREGRSSPLHFGNGTRLTVT.

The CDR3 DNA follows: TGTGCCACCAGCAGATCGACGGGATACGAGCAGTACTTC. Its protein product is CATSRSTGYEQYF. The J gene is TRBJ2-7, the V gene TRBV15, with D perhaps matching TRBD2 (5 bases). The CDR3 extends over 13 amino acids. Germline CDR1 LNHNV, CDR2 YYDKDF (reference sequence). The V end was cut by 2 bases, the J end by 4 bases, with 9 bases between.

The gene calls are TRBV6-5 and TRBJ2-1, with a weak D call TRBD1 (6 bases). This CDR3 is 15 amino acids long. V was shortened by 4 bases and J by 2 bases, with 12 bases between the two germline ends. CDR1 is MNHEY, CDR2 SVGAGI, per germline. CDR3: CASSFGTPTYNEQFF. The CDR3 DNA follows: TGTGCCAGCAGTTTTGGGACACCAACCTACAATGAGCAGTTCTTC.

CDR3 sequence: CASSDWSSGNNEQFF. The CDR3 DNA follows: TGTGCCAGCAGTGATTGGTCTAGCGGGAACAATGAGCAGTTCTTC. The chain has TRBV2 and TRBJ2-1; 9 nucleotides line up with TRBD2. Germline V CDR1 and CDR2: SNHLY, FYNNEI. The trim removed 3 bases at V and 5 bases at J, leaving 5 bases unmatched. The CDR3 spans 15 residues.

The V and J genes are TRBV10-1 and TRBJ2-7; tentatively, D is TRBD1 (6 bases). Trimming shortened V by 5 bases and J by 2 bases, and 13 bases separated the two germline ends. Germline lookup yields CDR1 WNHNN and CDR2 SYGVQD (reference sequence). This CDR3 has 14 amino acids. The CDR3 protein is CASSWSGEPYEQYF. CDR3 DNA sequence: TGCGCCAGCAGTTGGTCAGGGGAACCCTACGAGCAGTACTTC.

The CDR3 loop is CASSYRQSSGNTIYF. DNA of the CDR3: TGTGCCAGCAGTTACAGACAGAGCTCTGGAAACACCATATATTTT. This chain joins TRBV6-6 and TRBJ1-3; D possibly corresponds to TRBD1 (5 bases). Germline-derived CDR1 and CDR2 are MNHNY and SVGAGI (reference sequence). V was clipped by 2 bases and J by 0 bases, with 8 bases between them. The CDR3 has 15 residues.

This rearrangement joins TRBV19 to TRBJ2-3; the D gene is possibly TRBD2 (6 bases). This CDR3 is 16 amino acids long. Germline V CDR1 and CDR2: LNHDA, SQIVND (reference sequence). Trimming stripped 3 bases from V and 2 bases from J, with 15 bases between. The CDR3 coding sequence is TGTGCCAGTAGTATCGGGAGAAACGTGTACACAGATACGCAGTATTTT. As protein: CASSIGRNVYTDTQYF. The full variable domain, completed using reference TRBV19 and TRBJ2-3, is DGGITQSPKYLFRKEGQNVTLSCEQNLNHDAMYWYRQDPGQGLRLIYYSQIVNDFQKGDIAEGYSVSREKKESFPLTVTSAQKNPTAFYLCASSIGRNVYTDTQYFGPGTRLTVL.

The chain carries TRBV6-1 and TRBJ2-1; TRBD1 matches at 9 bases. Germline loops: CDR1 MNHNS, CDR2 SASEGT. The V gene end was trimmed by 6 bases and the J gene end by 6 bases; junction bases not matched to a gene: 6. The CDR3 runs 14 residues. Here the CDR3 DNA reads TGTGCCAGCAGGAAACCGGGACAGGGCAATGAGCAGTTCTTC. Its protein is CASRKPGQGNEQFF.

DNA for the CDR3: TGTGCCTGGAGTCACCCAGTCCCTGGAAACACCATATATTTT. Residues: CAWSHPVPGNTIYF. The gene calls are TRBV30 and TRBJ1-3, with D hard to call. The V end was cut by 2 bases, the J end by 2 bases, with 10 bases between. The CDR3 is 14 amino acids. The germline CDR1 and CDR2 sequences are GTSNPN and SVGIG (reference sequence).

This chain joins TRBV11-1 and TRBJ2-2; perhaps TRBD1 as D (6 bases). Germline V lookup: CDR1 SGHAT, CDR2 FQDESV (reference sequence). This CDR3 spans 14 amino acids. Trimming took off 2 bases at V and 6 bases at J, with 10 bases between the two ends. In nucleotides, the CDR3 is TGTGCCAGCAGCTTAACAGGGTTTGCCGGGGAGCTGTTTTTT. Translating it yields CASSLTGFAGELFF.

This chain links TRBV5-1 with TRBJ1-2; D may be TRBD1 (6 bases). The CDR3 has 14 residues. The germline V gene encodes CDR1 SGHRS and CDR2 YFSETQ. V was clipped by 4 bases and J by 4 bases, with 14 bases between them. DNA of the CDR3: TGCGCCAGCAGCGACGGACAGAAACTCTATGGCTACACCTTC. It is translated as CASSDGQKLYGYTF.

J is TRBJ1-2 and V is TRBV6-1; no firm D call. Trimming pared 3 bases from V and 4 bases from J, leaving 6 bases between. The CDR3 covers 12 residues. Germline assignment: CDR1 MNHNS and CDR2 SASEGT. The CDR3 loop is CASSDIIYGYTF. CDR3 coding DNA: TGTGCCAGCAGTGATATTATCTATGGCTACACCTTC.

The J gene is TRBJ2-1, the V gene TRBV6-5, with 8 bases identical to TRBD1. This CDR3 is built from 13 residues. Germline V CDR1 and CDR2: MNHEY, SVGAGI. V trimming: 11 bases; J trimming: 2 bases; junction bases outside the gene matches: 5. The chain's CDR3 is CAGGDRTYNEQFF. DNA for the CDR3: TGTGCCGGAGGGGACAGGACCTACAATGAGCAGTTCTTC.

This chain uses TRBV28 with TRBJ2-1; 12 bases map to TRBD2. Trimming took 2 bases from V and 0 from J; bases not matched to a gene: 5. The CDR3 is 18 amino acids. CDR1 and CDR2 (germline): MDHEN, SYDVKM. The CDR3 protein is CASSLPLAGGSSYNEQFF. The CDR3 coding sequence is TGTGCCAGCAGTTTACCTCTAGCGGGGGGGAGCTCCTACAATGAGCAGTTCTTC.

This clone was seen more than once but under ten times. The V call is TRBV2, the J call TRBJ2-1; TRBD2 agrees at 9 bases. V gave up 7 bases and J gave up 7 bases; unmatched junction bases: 5. Germline V gene data show CDR1 as SNHLY and CDR2 as FYNNEI. The CDR3 loop spans 13 amino acids. As DNA, the CDR3 is TGTGCCAGCAATAGCGGGAGTTGGAATGAGCAGTTCTTC. Amino acid sequence: CASNSGSWNEQFF. Supplemented by reference TRBV2 and TRBJ2-1, the full variable domain reads EPEVTQTPSHQVTQMGQEVILRCVPISNHLYFYWYRQILGQKVEFLVSFYNNEISEKSEIFDDQFSVERPDGSNFTLKIRSTKLEDSAMYFCASNSGSWNEQFFGPGTRLTVL.

Here the CDR3 reads CASSMGVHYGYTF. The CDR3 nucleotides are TGTGCCAGCAGCATGGGAGTTCACTATGGCTACACCTTC. The chain is built from TRBV7-8 and TRBJ1-2; no reliable D call. The CDR3 is made up of 13 amino acids. V was pared by 5 bases and J by 3 bases, with 10 bases between. Germline V lookup: CDR1 SGHVS, CDR2 FQNEAQ.

A note on this clone: An end of the junction differs from the germline gene, which may be a read error. The V call is TRBV2, the J call TRBJ2-1, with 10 bases that match TRBD2. The germline V gene has CDR1 SNHLY and CDR2 FYNNEI. The CDR3 consists of 15 residues. The CDR3 region has the DNA TGTGCCACCAGTCCCAAGAAAAGCGGGAGGGATGAGCAGTTCTTC. Translated: CATSPKKSGRDEQFF.